A selection of T cell receptor beta chains follows, all from one sample in a study of Ad26.COV2.S vaccination and SARS-CoV-2 variants. Produced via immunoSEQ multiplex PCR; TCRdb's table is partial and in-frame only. The profile shows some 500,000 clones, approximately 89% of them singletons. The source was peripheral blood, collected in a trial of Ad26.COV2.S vaccine versus placebo. All receptors derive from a person between 18 and 60 years old who received the Ad26.COV2.S COVID-19 vaccine or a placebo. CDR3s include the opening cysteine and the closing phenylalanine or tryptophan. The order of the fields is clone size, V gene, D gene, J gene, CDR3 protein, CDR3 DNA. The D gene is left open where the match is weak. Rows give clone size only sometimes, using once, few, many, or a class for an expanded clone.

-,TRBV4-1,-,TRBJ1-1,CASSQDNRQGWNTEAFF,TGCGCCAGCAGCCAAGATAACCGTCAGGGCTGGAACACTGAAGCTTTCTTT
-,TRBV10-3,-,TRBJ1-3,CAISEPELPGNTIYF,TGTGCCATCAGTGAGCCGGAGTTGCCGGGAAACACCATATATTTT
-,TRBV6-5,-,TRBJ2-2,CASSYMGTGELFF,TGTGCCAGCAGTTACATGGGGACCGGGGAGCTGTTTTTT
few,TRBV27,TRBD1,TRBJ1-5,CASSSGTGRDQPQHF,TGTGCCAGCAGTTCGGGGACAGGGAGAGATCAGCCCCAGCATTTT
-,TRBV30,-,TRBJ1-1,CASEDAFF,TGTGCCTCCGAGGACGCTTTCTTT
-,TRBV9,-,TRBJ2-1,CASSVIGNEQFF,TGTGCCAGCAGCGTGATTGGGAATGAGCAGTTCTTC
once,TRBV19,TRBD1,TRBJ1-5,CASSILDRAKQHF,TGTGCCAGTAGTATACTGGACAGGGCGAAGCAGCATTTT
-,TRBV5-1,-,TRBJ2-5,CASSLEGTQYF,TGCGCCAGCAGCTTGGAGGGGACCCAGTACTTC
-,TRBV7-2,TRBD2,TRBJ2-3,CASSFLPAGGRTDTQYF,TGTGCCAGCAGCTTCCTACCAGCGGGAGGCCGCACAGATACGCAGTATTTT
-,TRBV2,TRBD2,TRBJ2-1,CASSVLAGYNEQFF,TGTGCCAGCAGTGTACTAGCGGGGTACAATGAGCAGTTCTTC
-,TRBV6-5,-,TRBJ1-1,CASSITVNTEAFF,TGTGCCAGCAGCATTACAGTGAACACTGAAGCTTTCTTT
-,TRBV5-1,-,TRBJ2-5,CASSFGGMETQYF,TGCGCCAGCAGCTTTGGGGGTATGGAGACCCAGTACTTC
-,TRBV14,-,TRBJ2-5,CASSRGLRLKETQYF,TGTGCCAGCAGCCGAGGCCTACGGTTGAAAGAGACCCAGTACTTC
few,TRBV19,TRBD2,TRBJ2-5,CASSPLGGSWETQYF,TGTGCCAGTAGTCCTCTAGGCGGGAGTTGGGAGACCCAGTACTTC
-,TRBV5-6,-,TRBJ1-6,CASSLGQTPLHF,TGTGCCAGCAGCTTGGGACAAACACCCCTCCACTTT
-,TRBV5-4,-,TRBJ2-3,CASYFDTDTQYF,TGTGCCTCATACTTCGACACAGATACGCAGTATTTT
-,TRBV7-2,-,TRBJ1-4,CASRYGPQGSEKLFF,TGTGCCAGCAGATACGGGCCCCAAGGGAGTGAAAAACTGTTTTTT